This TCR beta chain emerged from a study of T-cell reconstitution after alpha-beta-depleted transplantation in children. Overall study findings and caveats: T-cell counts and diversity at one year post-transplant came mainly from newly produced T cells. The origin of high day-60 TCRbeta diversity in some patients lay in surviving recipient T cells and thymic progenitors. Expanded clones from the graft, numbering several hundred, reportedly supplied alpha-beta T cells about two months after transplant.

Unique molecular identifiers were used in preparing the TCRbeta library. TCRdb redid the calling of the PCR reads with MiXCR, one entry per CDR3 protein. The sample contains about 980,000 distinct CDR3 sequences, about 31% of which appear only once. The sample holds a few counts of this clonotype. Antigen: not known. The germline CDR1 and CDR2 sequences are SGDLS and YYNGEE. After removal of 5 bases from V and 7 bases from J, the junction contained 9 bases not matched to a gene. This CDR3 has 14 amino acids. The chain links TRBV9 to TRBJ1-2; 9 bases align to TRBD1. The origin of this receptor is a boy under three years old who had a stem cell transplant for SCID, so the T cells may come from the graft donor. This specimen was PBMCs, mostly from graft donor cells, taken 360 days after TCRalphabeta/CD19-depleted stem cell transplant. CDR3 DNA sequence: TGTGCCAGCAGAGAGGGACAGGGTTCGTCTGGCTACACCTTC. Amino acids: CASREGQGSSGYTF.